Shown below are 32 T cell receptor beta chains from a single sample sequenced in a study of T-cell reconstitution after alpha-beta-depleted transplantation in children. Unique molecular identifiers were built into the TCRbeta library. TCRdb called the PCR reads again in MiXCR, with one record for every CDR3 protein. Of 610,000 or so distinct CDR3 sequences listed, 25% to 30% are singletons. The sample was PBMCs, taken before TCRalphabeta/CD19-depleted stem cell transplant. All receptors come from a boy younger than two with Wiskott-Aldrich syndrome, due to receive a stem cell transplant.

The rearrangement links TRBV5-1 to TRBJ2-7; TRBD2 might be the D (5 bases). Per germline, CDR1 SGHRS and CDR2 YFSETQ. The CDR3 is made up of 17 amino acids. V shed 4 bases and J shed 5 bases, with 25 bases lying between them. CDR3 nucleotides: TGCGCCAGCAGCGGTAGCATAGGGCATACCATCGGGGACGAGCAGTACTTC. Translation gives CASSGSIGHTIGDEQYF.

V is TRBV27 and J is TRBJ2-5; D is possibly TRBD2 (5 bases). Germline CDR1 reads MNHEY; CDR2 reads SMNVEV (reference sequence). Trimming stripped 6 bases from V and 5 bases from J, with 13 bases between. CDR3 length: 13 residues. The DNA of the CDR3 is TGTGCCAGCAGCCCCGGGATGCGGGAGACCCAGTACTTC. Translating gives CASSPGMRETQYF.

This clonotype was recorded many times. This chain uses TRBV5-8 with TRBJ2-3, with 10 bases matching TRBD1. V lost 2 bases, J lost 4 bases, and 1 base stayed unmatched. This CDR3 is 14 amino acids long. The germline V gene has CDR1 SGHTS and CDR2 YDEGEE. In DNA form, the CDR3 reads TGTGCCAGCAGCTTTGGACAGGGGGCAGATACGCAGTATTTT. Translating gives CASSFGQGADTQYF. The variable domain in full, with the rest retrieved from reference TRBV5-8 and TRBJ2-3, is EAGVTQSPTHLIKTRGQQATLRCSPISGHTSVYWYQQALGLGLQFLLWYDEGEERNRGNFPPRFSGRQFPNYSSELNVNALELEDSALYLCASSFGQGADTQYFGPGTRLTVL.

This chain connects TRBV12-3 or TRBV12-4 to TRBJ1-5, with 9 bases fitting TRBD1. The CDR3 runs 17 residues. V trimming: 10 bases; J trimming: 0 bases; junction bases outside the gene matches: 13. CDR3 sequence: CANSPLQGANSNQPQHF. The CDR3 coding sequence is TGTGCCAACAGCCCTTTACAGGGGGCTAATAGCAATCAGCCCCAGCATTTT.

The chain links TRBV10-3 to TRBJ2-5; 9 nucleotides match TRBD2. The CDR3 consists of 18 residues. The V and J ends lost 2 bases and 2 bases, in that order; junction bases with no gene match: 12. The germline V gene has CDR1 ENHRY and CDR2 SYGVKD. The CDR3 reads CAISEVIAGVSSQETQYF. In nucleotides, the CDR3 is TGTGCCATCAGTGAGGTAATAGCGGGAGTCTCATCACAAGAGACCCAGTACTTC.

J is TRBJ2-3 and V is TRBV7-2, with D unresolved. CDR3 size: 13 residues. V lost 5 bases and J lost 4, with 10 bases in between. CDR1 and CDR2 (germline): SGHTA, FQGNSA. The chain's CDR3 is CASSPPNADTQYF. CDR3 in DNA: TGTGCCAGCAGCCCCCCGAATGCAGATACGCAGTATTTT.

The chain is built from TRBV20-1 and TRBJ1-6; D not resolved. V lost 6 bases and J 6 bases, leaving 12 bases between the germline ends. In germline, CDR1 is DFQATT, CDR2 SNEGSKA (reference sequence). The CDR3 extends over 13 amino acids. The CDR3 sequence: CSASYGSNSPLHF. The CDR3 DNA is TGCAGTGCGAGCTATGGTAGTAATTCACCCCTCCACTTT.

The genes are TRBV5-1 and TRBJ2-3; TRBD1 matches at 7 bases. Germline V lookup: CDR1 SGHRS, CDR2 YFSETQ. This CDR3 spans 14 amino acids. The junction had 5 bases not matched to a gene; V was cut back by 1 base and J by 6 bases. CDR3 sequence: CASSLKGAKDTQYF. Here the CDR3 DNA reads TGCGCCAGCAGCTTGAAGGGGGCAAAGGATACGCAGTATTTT.

This clonotype was counted a few times. The rearrangement uses TRBV7-2 and TRBJ1-2, with D perhaps TRBD1 (5 bases). Trimming left V 1 base short and J 6 bases short, with 12 bases between. This CDR3 spans 14 amino acids. The germline V gene encodes CDR1 SGHTA and CDR2 FQGNSA. CDR3 nucleotides: TGTGCCAGCAGCTTAGATTCAGGGAGCGATGGCTACACCTTC. It translates to CASSLDSGSDGYTF.

This clonotype was counted only a few times. The chain joins TRBV5-1 to TRBJ2-1; TRBD2 matches at 9 bases. Looked up from germline, CDR1 is SGHRS and CDR2 is YFSETQ. This CDR3 has 15 amino acids. V shed 0 bases and J 6 bases; nucleotides not matched to a gene: 4. The CDR3 region has the DNA TGCGCCAGCAGCTTGGGAGGGACTAGCTTCAATGAGCAGTTCTTC. Protein sequence: CASSLGGTSFNEQFF.

The chain combines TRBV20-1 with TRBJ1-2, with a weak D call TRBD1 (6 bases). Trimming pared 0 bases from V and 5 bases from J, leaving 25 bases between. The CDR3 has 18 amino acids. Per the germline V gene, CDR1 is DFQATT and CDR2 is SNEGSKA (reference sequence). The CDR3 is CSARDEGTQGWGPYGYTF. Written as DNA, the CDR3 is TGCAGTGCTAGAGATGAAGGAACTCAGGGTTGGGGGCCATATGGCTACACCTTC.

This clonotype was picked up a small number of times. In DNA, the CDR3 is TGCAGCGTTGGAGCGGGAGAGCCCGGGGAGCTGTTTTTT. It is translated as CSVGAGEPGELFF. The chain employs TRBV29-1 and TRBJ2-2; 8 nucleotides match TRBD2. Germline V gene data show CDR1 as SQVTM and CDR2 as ANQGSEA. The CDR3 has 13 residues. The V segment lost 4 bases and the J segment 6 bases; nucleotides outside the gene matches: 4.

This clonotype was found a few times. V is TRBV20-1 and J is TRBJ2-5; TRBD2 might be the D (6 bases). The germline CDR1 and CDR2 sequences are DFQATT and SNEGSKA (reference sequence). This CDR3 contains 14 residues. V lost 3 bases, J lost 2 bases, and 13 bases lay in between. CDR3: CSASRSGSQETQYF. The CDR3 region has the DNA TGCAGTGCTAGCCGTAGCGGATCACAAGAGACCCAGTACTTC.

The chain links TRBV12-3 or TRBV12-4 to TRBJ2-1; maybe TRBD2 (5 bases). The CDR3 consists of 13 residues. Trimming pared 5 bases from V and 9 bases from J, leaving 14 bases between. The CDR3 is CASSTSLVPEQFF. The CDR3 DNA follows: TGTGCCAGCAGTACCTCACTAGTGCCTGAGCAGTTCTTC.

Only a few counts were recorded for this clonotype. The chain employs TRBV12-3 or TRBV12-4 and TRBJ2-7; D possibly corresponds to TRBD2 (6 bases). V shed 2 bases and J shed 0 bases, with 11 bases lying between them. CDR3 length: 15 amino acids. CDR3: CASSLFRGNSYEQYF. CDR3 nucleotides: TGTGCCAGCAGTTTATTTCGGGGGAACTCCTACGAGCAGTACTTC.

The CDR3 nucleotides are TGTGCCAGCAGCCAAGTAGGGGGAAGCGGGAGAAATGAGCAGTTCTTC. It yields the protein CASSQVGGSGRNEQFF. The chain combines TRBV3-1 with TRBJ2-1, with 8 bases identical to TRBD2. This CDR3 comprises 16 residues. Looked up from germline, CDR1 is LGHDT and CDR2 is YNNKEL (reference sequence). Losses at the gene ends were 1 base for V and 7 bases for J; bases not matched to a gene: 9.

The gene calls are TRBV20-1 and TRBJ2-7, with 9 positions matching TRBD1. From germline, CDR1 is DFQATT and CDR2 SNEGSKA (reference sequence). Unmatched junction bases numbered 6, after V lost 3 bases and J lost 6 bases. CDR3 size: 13 residues. DNA of the CDR3: TGCAGTGCTAGTAACAGGGGGCCTTCCGAGCAGTACTTC. It encodes CSASNRGPSEQYF.

This chain joins TRBV10-2 and TRBJ2-7, with D perhaps matching TRBD1 (5 bases). The V gene lost 3 bases and the J gene lost 4 bases, with 13 bases spanning the gap. The CDR3 runs to 14 residues. Looked up from germline, CDR1 is WSHSY and CDR2 is SAAADI. The DNA of the CDR3 is TGCGCCAGCAGTGATCTGCAGGGTGGGTACGAGCAGTACTTC. This translates into CASSDLQGGYEQYF.

This clonotype was found a few times. DNA of the CDR3: TGTGCCAGCTCACGACAGGGGGCCTACAATGAGCAGTTCTTC. Encoded protein: CASSRQGAYNEQFF. The genes are TRBV6-1 and TRBJ2-1; 9 nucleotides agree with TRBD1. Germline CDR1 reads MNHNS; CDR2 reads SASEGT. The CDR3 has 14 residues. V shed 8 bases and J 2 bases; nucleotides not matched to a gene: 4.

This chain links TRBV5-1 with TRBJ2-7; possibly TRBD1 for D (6 bases). This CDR3 is built from 13 residues. The V gene lost 4 bases and the J gene lost 3 bases, with 11 bases spanning the gap. The germline V gene encodes CDR1 SGHRS and CDR2 YFSETQ. CDR3 in amino acids: CASSPDSLYEQYF. The CDR3 coding sequence is TGCGCCAGCAGCCCGGACAGTCTCTACGAGCAGTACTTC.

V gene TRBV12-3 or TRBV12-4 combines with J gene TRBJ2-1; the match to TRBD2 covers 7 bases. Losses at the gene ends were 6 bases for V and 1 base for J; bases not matched to a gene: 6. The CDR3 contains 15 residues. CDR3 coding DNA: TGTGCCAGCAGCTCGCGGGAGTCTTCCTACAATGAGCAGTTCTTC. This codes for CASSSRESSYNEQFF.

The genes are TRBV12-3 or TRBV12-4 and TRBJ2-1, with D hard to call. Trimming removed 5 bases from V and 7 bases from J, with 12 bases in between. The CDR3 covers 13 residues. CDR3 residues: CASSPRSQNEQFF. The CDR3 DNA follows: TGTGCCAGCAGTCCGCGGAGCCAGAATGAGCAGTTCTTC.

This clonotype came up a few times. The gene calls are TRBV5-1 and TRBJ1-1, with unresolved D. The CDR3 totals 15 residues. V lost 7 bases, J lost 2 bases, and 18 bases lay in between. CDR1 and CDR2 from the germline V gene are SGHRS and YFSETQ. The DNA of the CDR3 is TGCGCCAGCCGGCGGGAGTCGGAACTAAACACTGAAGCTTTCTTT. Its protein product is CASRRESELNTEAFF.

The sample holds a few counts of this clonotype. The chain joins TRBV9 to TRBJ2-5; 12 bases match TRBD2. Germline loops: CDR1 SGDLS, CDR2 YYNGEE. Trimming at V came to 1 base and at J to 2 bases, leaving 0 bases not matched to a gene. CDR3 length equals 15 residues. CDR3 DNA sequence: TGTGCCAGCAGCGTACTAGCGGGAGGGCAAGAGACCCAGTACTTC. Amino acids: CASSVLAGGQETQYF.

This clonotype was observed many times. The gene calls are TRBV5-1 and TRBJ2-1, with TRBD2 matching 7 bases. J gave up 5 bases and V 2 bases, and 4 bases lay outside the gene matches. Germline V gene sequence: CDR1 SGHRS, CDR2 YFSETQ. The CDR3 is 14 amino acids. For the CDR3, the DNA is TGCGCCAGCAGCTTCGCGGGACTAAACAATGAGCAGTTCTTC. This gives the protein CASSFAGLNNEQFF.

This rearrangement joins TRBV29-1 to TRBJ2-5, with 7 nucleotides matching TRBD2. The CDR3 covers 14 residues. The V and J ends lost 3 bases and 1 base, in that order; junction bases with no gene match: 5. Per germline, CDR1 SQVTM and CDR2 ANQGSEA. CDR3 coding DNA: TGCAGCGTTGACGGCGGGAGCATCCAAGAGACCCAGTACTTC. It encodes CSVDGGSIQETQYF.

The table lists this clonotype with a count of one. V is TRBV11-2 and J is TRBJ2-1; D unclear. The length of the CDR3 is 14 residues. Germline V gene sequence: CDR1 SGHAT, CDR2 FQNNGV. Trimming cost V 6 bases and J 12 bases, with 21 bases left between them. This chain's CDR3 is CASSFHPLFHRQFF. CDR3 nucleotide sequence: TGTGCCAGCAGTTTTCATCCGCTTTTCCATCGGCAGTTCTTC.

The chain links TRBV5-1 to TRBJ2-3; D is perhaps TRBD1 (6 bases). Germline V gene sequence: CDR1 SGHRS, CDR2 YFSETQ. V was shortened by 4 bases and J by 0 bases, with 15 bases between the two germline ends. The CDR3 runs to 16 residues. The CDR3 DNA reads TGCGCCAGCAGCCTAGGACAGTGGACTAGCACAGATACGCAGTATTTT. This translates into CASSLGQWTSTDTQYF.

The rearrangement links TRBV24-1 to TRBJ2-1, with a weak D call TRBD2 (7 bases). The CDR3 covers 14 residues. V was clipped by 7 bases and J by 9 bases, with 18 bases between them. Germline lookup yields CDR1 KGHDR and CDR2 SFDVKD. The CDR3: CATSEGGRAAEQFF. The CDR3 region has the DNA TGTGCCACCAGCGAGGGGGGGAGGGCCGCTGAGCAGTTCTTC.

This clonotype was detected a few times. The chain uses TRBV6-5 and TRBJ2-1, with TRBD2 matching 9 bases. The germline V gene has CDR1 MNHEY and CDR2 SVGAGI. This CDR3 has 18 amino acids. The junction had 8 bases not matched to a gene; V was cut back by 2 bases and J by 0 bases. The CDR3 region is CASSYRLAGLSSYNEQFF. The CDR3 coding sequence is TGTGCCAGCAGTTACCGCCTAGCGGGACTTAGCTCCTACAATGAGCAGTTCTTC.

A few counts support this clonotype. The V call is TRBV5-6, the J call TRBJ2-1; 8 nucleotides align to TRBD2. Germline V CDR1 and CDR2: SGHDT, YYEEEE. The V gene end was trimmed by 3 bases and the J gene end by 4 bases; junction bases not matched to a gene: 6. The CDR3 loop spans 15 amino acids. Written as DNA, the CDR3 is TGTGCCAGCAGCTGGGGACTAGTTACGTACAATGAGCAGTTCTTC. It is translated as CASSWGLVTYNEQFF. Complete variable domain (other parts from reference TRBV5-6 and TRBJ2-1): DAGVTQSPTHLIKTRGQQVTLRCSPKSGHDTVSWYQQALGQGPQFIFQYYEEEERQRGNFPDRFSGHQFPNYSSELNVNALLLGDSALYLCASSWGLVTYNEQFFGPGTRLTVL.

This clonotype was counted only a few times. The chain carries TRBV12-3 or TRBV12-4 and TRBJ2-5; D ambiguous. V lost 2 bases and J lost 3, with 10 bases in between. The CDR3 covers 14 residues. The CDR3 coding sequence is TGTGCCAGCAGTTTAAACAACCCCGAAGAGACCCAGTACTTC. Translation: CASSLNNPEETQYF.